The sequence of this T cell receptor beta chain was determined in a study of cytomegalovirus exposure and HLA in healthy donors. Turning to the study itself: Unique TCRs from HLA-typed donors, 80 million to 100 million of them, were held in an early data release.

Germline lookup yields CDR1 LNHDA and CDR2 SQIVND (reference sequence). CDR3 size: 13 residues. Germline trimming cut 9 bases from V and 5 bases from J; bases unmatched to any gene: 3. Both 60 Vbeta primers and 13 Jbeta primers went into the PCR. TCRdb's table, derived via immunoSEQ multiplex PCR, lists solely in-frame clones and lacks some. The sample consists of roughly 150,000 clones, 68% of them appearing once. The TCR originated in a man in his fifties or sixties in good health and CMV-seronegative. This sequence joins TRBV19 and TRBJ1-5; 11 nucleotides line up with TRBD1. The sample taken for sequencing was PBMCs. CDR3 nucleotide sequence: TGTGCCAGCTCGGGACAGGGGGATCAGCCCCAGCATTTT. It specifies CASSGQGDQPQHF.